These 12 T cell receptor beta chains came from one sample sequenced in a study of T cell changes during pregnancy in multiple sclerosis. The protocol was immunoSEQ multiplex PCR, while the TCRdb copy is restricted to in-frame clones and leaves out a portion. Of around 62,000 clones in the sample, around 93% were seen once. This sample comprised CD8+ T cells from peripheral blood mononuclear cells, obtained in the second trimester of pregnancy. These TCRs come from a female donor with multiple sclerosis, enrolled in a pregnancy study.

This chain links TRBV7-6 with TRBJ2-3; TRBD2 aligns across 9 bases. J lost 5 bases, V lost 2 bases, and 14 bases had no gene match. The CDR3 is made up of 18 amino acids. The germline V gene encodes CDR1 SGHVS and CDR2 FNYEAQ. CDR3 bases: TGTGCCAGCAGCTTATCCCCCCAGGGGCGGGGGGGCCTAGATACGCAGTATTTT. As protein: CASSLSPQGRGGLDTQYF.

The J gene is TRBJ2-1, the V gene TRBV7-8; 8 nucleotides match TRBD2. The CDR3 consists of 16 residues. V lost 3 bases to trimming and J lost 5 bases; unmatched junction nucleotides: 9. Looked up from germline, CDR1 is SGHVS and CDR2 is FQNEAQ. CDR3 bases: TGTGCCAGCAGCTTGCAGGGGCGGGAGGTCAACAATGAGCAGTTCTTC. This translates into CASSLQGREVNNEQFF. Full variable domain (remainder filled in from reference TRBV7-8 and TRBJ2-1): GAGVSQSPRYKVAKRGQDVALRCDPISGHVSLFWYQQALGQGPEFLTYFQNEAQLDKSGLPSDRFFAERPEGSVSTLKIQRTQQEDSAVYLCASSLQGREVNNEQFFGPGTRLTVL.

This clone was seen just once. V usage is TRBV5-5 and J usage is TRBJ2-5; TRBD2 agrees at 12 bases. The CDR3 contains 16 residues. The V gene end was trimmed by 6 bases and the J gene end by 5 bases; junction bases not matched to a gene: 11. The V gene's germline CDR1 is SGHKS and CDR2 YYEKEE (reference sequence). The CDR3 DNA follows: TGTGCCAGCACCGAACGACTAGCGGGGGACGAGGAGACCCAGTACTTC. Encoded protein: CASTERLAGDEETQYF.

The chain has TRBV6-6 and TRBJ2-7; D perhaps matches TRBD2 (6 bases). In germline, CDR1 is MNHNY, CDR2 SVGAGI (reference sequence). V lost 0 bases and J 0 bases, leaving 9 bases between the germline ends. This CDR3 comprises 15 residues. CDR3 DNA: TGTGCCAGCAGTTACTCAAAGCGGGCCTCCTACGAGCAGTACTTC. Its protein product is CASSYSKRASYEQYF.

CDR3 coding DNA: TGTGCCAGCAGTTCTGGGACTAGCGGGAACGAGCAGTACTTC. Its protein is CASSSGTSGNEQYF. The chain is built from TRBV27 and TRBJ2-7; 13 nucleotides match TRBD2. The ends lost 4 bases at V and 5 bases at J; junction bases unmatched: 2. The CDR3 is made up of 14 amino acids. Germline V lookup: CDR1 MNHEY, CDR2 SMNVEV (reference sequence).

The rearrangement links TRBV4-1 to TRBJ1-2; D possibly corresponds to TRBD1 (6 bases). The germline CDR1 and CDR2 sequences are MGHRA and YSYEKL. V dropped 1 base and J dropped 3 bases, with 12 bases sitting between them. This CDR3 contains 15 residues. The CDR3 here is CASSQAKGGDYGYTF. CDR3 DNA: TGCGCCAGCAGCCAAGCCAAAGGGGGGGACTATGGCTACACCTTC.

The chain employs TRBV14 and TRBJ2-1; 7 bases map to TRBD2. Trimming at V came to 1 base and at J to 4 bases, leaving 4 bases not matched to a gene. Germline values: CDR1 SGHDN, CDR2 FVKESK. This CDR3 is 15 amino acids long. CDR3 sequence: CASSQALASYNEQFF. The CDR3 bases are TGTGCCAGCAGCCAAGCACTAGCGAGTTACAATGAGCAGTTCTTC.

This chain connects TRBV9 to TRBJ2-7; maybe TRBD2 (7 bases). The germline V gene has CDR1 SGDLS and CDR2 YYNGEE. Trimming removed 3 bases from V and 3 bases from J, with 16 bases in between. The CDR3 totals 15 residues. The CDR3 loop is CASSGRGGRVYEQYF. CDR3 DNA: TGTGCCAGCAGCGGAAGGGGGGGGCGGGTCTACGAGCAGTACTTC.

The chain uses TRBV5-1 and TRBJ2-5, with 8 bases identical to TRBD1. J was trimmed by 5 bases and V by 3 bases; bases with no gene match: 12. CDR1 and CDR2 from the germline V gene are SGHRS and YFSETQ. The CDR3 runs 16 residues. Written as DNA, the CDR3 is TGCGCCAGCAGCTACGATGAACAGGGGGATTGGGAGACCCAGTACTTC. This translates into CASSYDEQGDWETQYF.

This clone showed up just a few times. This chain joins TRBV19 and TRBJ2-7; TRBD1 matches at 10 bases. This CDR3 is 15 amino acids long. Germline V gene data show CDR1 as LNHDA and CDR2 as SQIVND (reference sequence). Losses at the gene ends were 6 bases for V and 2 bases for J; bases not matched to a gene: 7. The CDR3 spells CASSPSGQGAYEQYF. The CDR3 coding sequence is TGTGCCAGTAGCCCGTCCGGACAGGGGGCCTACGAGCAGTACTTC.

The chain combines TRBV6-1 with TRBJ1-5, with 11 bases aligning to TRBD1. Trimming removed 2 bases from V and 1 base from J; junction bases left unmatched: 1. The CDR3 contains 16 residues. In germline, CDR1 is MNHNS, CDR2 SASEGT. CDR3 nucleotides: TGTGCCAGCAGTGAACGGGACAGGGGGAGCAATCAGCCCCAGCATTTT. The encoded protein is CASSERDRGSNQPQHF.

The chain couples TRBV28 to TRBJ2-4, with 7 bases identical to TRBD1. V shed 6 bases and J 0 bases; nucleotides not matched to a gene: 5. The germline CDR1 and CDR2 sequences are MDHEN and SYDVKM. CDR3 size: 15 residues. CDR3 residues: CASSRDSLAKNIQYF. The CDR3 DNA follows: TGTGCCAGCAGCAGGGACAGCCTAGCCAAAAACATTCAGTACTTC. The full variable domain, with the rest looked up from reference TRBV28 and TRBJ2-4, is DVKVTQSSRYLVKRTGEKVFLECVQDMDHENMFWYRQDPGLGLRLIYFSYDVKMKEKGDIPEGYSVSREKKERFSLILESASTNQTSMYLCASSRDSLAKNIQYFGAGTRLSVL.